The 7 T cell receptor beta chains listed next were all sequenced from one sample in a study of blood T cell repertoires in COVID-19 (dated by TCRdb to 2019 to 2021). Library preparation was by the immunoSEQ multiplex PCR assay. The table was pulled from immuneACCESS by TCRdb, which kept in-frame rearrangements only. Such tables lose some clones; where checked, under half of the loss comes from unresolved V genes, and the rest has no known cause. Counted in this sample were around 220,000 clones; approximately 80% of them appeared once. The top ten hold about 8.3% of the sample. Sequenced input: peripheral blood. Every receptor here comes from a woman of 80 years or more with COVID-19, enrolled during active disease.

As concerns this clone: Different DNA sequences within this sample yield the same CDR3. The chain joins TRBV19 to TRBJ1-2; D is unclear. The length of the CDR3 is 14 residues. Trimming took 0 bases from V and 7 from J, leaving 12 bases between them. Germline CDR1 LNHDA, CDR2 SQIVND (reference sequence). CDR3 nucleotide sequence: TGTGCCAGTAGTATAGATCATGAGGGCGGTGGCTACACCTTC. Its protein is CASSIDHEGGGYTF.

This clone was seen a single time. The CDR3 DNA sequence: TGTGCCAGCAGCTTAAATTTCTGGGCGGGTTACAATGAGCAGTTCTTC. Residues: CASSLNFWAGYNEQFF. The chain is built from TRBV7-3 and TRBJ2-1; D perhaps matches TRBD2 (5 bases). V lost 1 base to trimming and J lost 4 bases, with 14 bases between them. Germline CDR1 SGHTA, CDR2 FQGTGA. This CDR3 spans 16 amino acids.

The chain is built from TRBV10-3 and TRBJ2-7, with D uncertain. The CDR3 runs 14 residues. Trimming pared 2 bases from V and 0 bases from J, leaving 8 bases between. Germline CDR1 ENHRY, CDR2 SYGVKD. The CDR3 protein is CAISEGAFSYEQYF. In nucleotides, the CDR3 is TGTGCCATCAGTGAGGGAGCGTTCTCCTACGAGCAGTACTTC.

This clone was seen more than once but under ten times. The chain has TRBV12-3 or TRBV12-4 and TRBJ1-2; TRBD1 agrees at 10 bases. This CDR3 is built from 13 residues. Trimming cost V 5 bases and J 8 bases; bases outside gene matches: 5. CDR3 loop: CASSPDRGRGYTF. CDR3 coding DNA: TGTGCCAGCAGTCCAGACAGGGGGCGGGGCTACACCTTC.

This rearrangement joins TRBV7-6 to TRBJ2-2, with D tentatively TRBD1 (5 bases). Trimming removed 1 base at V and 2 bases at J, with 11 bases between. This CDR3 spans 16 amino acids. Germline lookup yields CDR1 SGHVS and CDR2 FNYEAQ. Written as DNA, the CDR3 is TGTGCCAGCAGCTTAGAGGCCAGGGAAAACACCGGGGAGCTGTTTTTT. This gives the protein CASSLEARENTGELFF.

This clone was counted a few times. The V and J genes are TRBV6-5 and TRBJ1-2; 11 bases are shared with TRBD1. Germline trimming cut 0 bases from V and 7 bases from J; bases unmatched to any gene: 4. Germline V gives CDR1 MNHEY, CDR2 SVGAGI. CDR3 length: 15 amino acids. CDR3 nucleotide sequence: TGTGCCAGCAGTTACTCCGGACAGGGGGCGGGTGGCTACACCTTC. Protein: CASSYSGQGAGGYTF.

This clone has a single count. The sample has other DNA sequences that encode this CDR3 too. The chain uses TRBV19 and TRBJ2-7; maybe TRBD1 (5 bases). CDR1 and CDR2 (germline): LNHDA, SQIVND (reference sequence). This CDR3 is 13 amino acids long. V was shortened by 4 bases and J by 3 bases, with 10 bases between the two germline ends. The CDR3 reads CASSTGQGYEQYF. The CDR3 region has the DNA TGTGCCAGTAGTACCGGACAAGGCTACGAGCAGTACTTC.